This is a list of T cell receptor beta chains from one sample in a study of CXCR3-negative and CXCR3-positive naive CD8 T cells. TCRdb re-called the 5' RACE reads and shows each CDR3 protein once, DNA omitted. Its table lists approximately 6,500 distinct CDR3 sequences. Sequenced sample: naive CXCR3- CD8+ T cells from blood. All receptors come from a human donor in good health. Some clones in this sample may be carry-over from other donors' samples. CDR3s include the opening cysteine and the closing phenylalanine or tryptophan. Rows give clone size only sometimes, using once, few, many, or a class for an expanded clone.

CDR3 protein | J gene | clone size | V gene
CASSEEGNWRNNEQFF | TRBJ2-1 | NA | TRBV2
CSVPNTTVYNEQFF | TRBJ2-1 | NA | TRBV29-1
CATSRDTDYRGPNIQYF | TRBJ2-4 | NA | TRBV15
CSVGLAGYYEQYF | TRBJ2-7 | medium-sized | TRBV29-1
CASSYVTTAMNTEAFF | TRBJ1-1 | medium-sized | TRBV6-5
CASSIYSQGLRGYTF | TRBJ1-2 | medium-sized | TRBV13
CSARVQKNSPLHF | TRBJ1-6 | medium-sized | TRBV20-1
CSVVSWGEQYF | TRBJ2-7 | NA | TRBV29-1
CASCSGIDGETQYF | TRBJ2-5 | medium-sized | TRBV21-1
CASSDASLEQYF | TRBJ2-7 | NA | TRBV6-6
CSASAGTAGNTIYF | TRBJ1-3 | NA | TRBV20-1
CASTTTGFDTQYF | TRBJ2-3 | medium-sized | TRBV5-1
CASSSASGPYEQYF | TRBJ2-7 | NA | TRBV7-9
CASSLGTLNNEQFF | TRBJ2-1 | medium-sized | TRBV5-1
CASSNPFDGVYEQYF | TRBJ2-7 | NA | TRBV28
CASSQDPIYGYTF | TRBJ1-2 | medium-sized | TRBV4-3
CASSLADAGGDEQYF | TRBJ2-7 | NA | TRBV11-1
CASSLDRGQYEQYF | TRBJ2-7 | medium-sized | TRBV7-2
CASSEPRQTAYNEQFF | TRBJ2-1 | NA | TRBV6-1
CSVDFLGTSEIEQFF | TRBJ2-1 | medium-sized | TRBV29-1
CSVEDGEFYGYTF | TRBJ1-2 | NA | TRBV29-1
CASSVQERNYGYTF | TRBJ1-2 | NA | TRBV6-5
CATETGYEQYF | TRBJ2-7 | NA | TRBV7-9
CASSEDRQSTDTQYF | TRBJ2-3 | NA | TRBV12-3/TRBV12-4
CASGWGNTEAFF | TRBJ1-1 | NA | TRBV27
CASSPPGQPDYEQFF | TRBJ2-1 | NA | TRBV5-6
CAWGKTGTGTTNEKLFF | TRBJ1-4 | medium-sized | TRBV30
CASSTTPPDTQYF | TRBJ2-3 | NA | TRBV7-2